Shown below are 32 T cell receptor beta chains from a single sample sequenced in a study of T cells in Graves' hyperthyroidism and ophthalmopathy. TCR beta CDR3 sequences were amplified from RNA transcripts. First-round RT-PCR of the TCR CDR3 relied on the HTBI primer set. MiXCR, applied by TCRdb to the multiplex PCR reads, yields one record per CDR3 protein. The data hold about 350,000 distinct CDR3 sequences, with 15% to 20% observed a single time. Sequencing was performed on blood. These receptor sequences come from a woman between 40 and 55 years old with Graves' ophthalmopathy.

This clonotype was recorded at least ten times. The chain has TRBV20-1 and TRBJ2-7; 7 nucleotides agree with TRBD1. J gave up 3 bases and V 5 bases, and 13 bases lay outside the gene matches. The CDR3 is 15 amino acids. Per the germline V gene, CDR1 is DFQATT and CDR2 is SNEGSKA (reference sequence). CDR3 protein: CSAFSHETGNYEQYF. DNA of the CDR3: TGCAGTGCTTTTTCCCACGAGACAGGGAACTACGAGCAGTACTTC.

This clonotype was seen ten or more times. This rearrangement joins TRBV27 to TRBJ2-7; 7 bases are a match to TRBD1. The CDR3 runs 14 residues. Germline CDR1 and CDR2: MNHEY and SMNVEV (reference sequence). Trimming removed 4 bases from V and 5 bases from J; junction bases left unmatched: 8. The CDR3 here is CASSSPDRAHEQYF. The CDR3 DNA follows: TGTGCCAGCAGTTCCCCCGACAGGGCACACGAGCAGTACTTC.

There are many counts of this clonotype. This chain connects TRBV7-2 to TRBJ2-5, with 7 bases lining up with TRBD2. Trimming took 5 bases from V and 11 from J; bases not matched to a gene: 11. Germline loops: CDR1 SGHTA, CDR2 FQGNSA. This CDR3 spans 13 amino acids. Here the CDR3 DNA reads TGTGCCAGCAGCCCGGGCACTAGCGCGCCTCAGTACTTC. Translated: CASSPGTSAPQYF. Full variable domain (missing parts from reference TRBV7-2 and TRBJ2-5): GAGVSQSPSNKVTEKGKDVELRCDPISGHTALYWYRQSLGQGLEFLIYFQGNSAPDKSGLPSDRFSAERTGGSVSTLTIQRTQQEDSAVYLCASSPGTSAPQYFGPGTRLLVL.

This clonotype has only one observation. The V gene is TRBV11-2, the J gene TRBJ1-5; D remains ambiguous. Germline CDR1 reads SGHAT; CDR2 reads FQNNGV. The V end was cut by 5 bases, the J end by 4 bases, with 18 bases between. This CDR3 region has 16 residues. Here the CDR3 reads CASSRSPWADNQPQHF. The CDR3 nucleotides read TGTGCCAGCAGCCGATCTCCTTGGGCCGATAATCAGCCCCAGCATTTT.

In this sample, this clonotype turned up many times. The chain couples TRBV28 to TRBJ1-2; D is possibly TRBD1 (6 bases). V dropped 2 bases and J dropped 4 bases, with 17 bases sitting between them. Germline CDR1 reads MDHEN; CDR2 reads SYDVKM. The CDR3 length is 16 residues. The chain's CDR3 is CASSLAGGLGGYGYTF. The CDR3 DNA follows: TGTGCCAGCAGTTTAGCGGGGGGGCTAGGTGGCTATGGCTACACCTTC.

In this sample, this clonotype turned up many times. The J gene is TRBJ2-6, the V gene TRBV6-5, with D possibly matching TRBD1 (6 bases). The CDR3 is 16 residues long. Deletions cut 0 bases from V and 3 bases from J, with 9 bases between. Germline loops: CDR1 MNHEY, CDR2 SVGAGI. This CDR3 is CASSYSRGGGANVLTF. CDR3 nucleotide sequence: TGTGCCAGCAGTTACTCGAGAGGGGGTGGGGCCAACGTCCTGACTTTC.

This clonotype was seen repeatedly, ten times or more. The chain combines TRBV29-1 with TRBJ1-1; tentative D call: TRBD1 (6 bases). V was trimmed by 6 bases and J by 8 bases, leaving 19 bases between them. The CDR3 covers 13 residues. Looked up from germline, CDR1 is SQVTM and CDR2 is ANQGSEA. CDR3 sequence: CSVTPDRPLEAFF. The CDR3 nucleotides read TGCAGCGTCACCCCCGACAGGCCCCTAGAAGCTTTCTTT.

V is TRBV30 and J is TRBJ1-1; D remains ambiguous. The CDR3 length is 12 residues. Trimming took 0 bases from V and 10 from J, leaving 12 bases between them. Germline V CDR1 and CDR2: GTSNPN, SVGIG (reference sequence). CDR3 sequence reads: CAWSVGSTVAFF. Written as DNA, the CDR3 is TGTGCCTGGAGTGTAGGCTCTACGGTAGCTTTCTTT.

The chain recombines TRBV6-5 with TRBJ2-7; 12 bases line up with TRBD2. Germline loops: CDR1 MNHEY, CDR2 SVGAGI. The CDR3 is 16 amino acids. V dropped 8 bases and J dropped 5; count of bases not matched to a gene: 13. In nucleotides, the CDR3 is TGTGCCAGCGATACTAGCGGGAGGCCCACGCGGGACGAGCAGTACTTC. Protein product: CASDTSGRPTRDEQYF.

This clonotype was recorded many times. V is TRBV10-1 and J is TRBJ2-5; D is uncertain. Germline CDR1 and CDR2: WNHNN and SYGVQD (reference sequence). V lost 2 bases, J lost 7 bases, and 11 bases lay in between. The CDR3 is made up of 13 amino acids. The CDR3 DNA reads as TGCGCCAGCAGTGAGATACCCGTCGGGACCCAGTACTTC. Protein sequence: CASSEIPVGTQYF.

This clonotype turned up a few times. This chain links TRBV7-9 with TRBJ1-2; no clear D. The CDR3 has 15 residues. The V gene lost 5 bases and the J gene lost 3 bases, with 16 bases spanning the gap. CDR1 and CDR2 (germline): SEHNR, FQNEAQ (reference sequence). In DNA, the CDR3 is TGTGCCAGCAGCAGAATGGTTACTGCTGACTATGGCTACACCTTC. Translation: CASSRMVTADYGYTF.

The chain links TRBV6-1 to TRBJ2-7; TRBD1 agrees at 9 bases. The ends lost 10 bases at V and 3 bases at J; junction bases unmatched: 7. The length of the CDR3 is 13 residues. Germline assignment: CDR1 MNHNS and CDR2 SASEGT. In nucleotides, the CDR3 is TGTGCCACCACGGGGACAGGGATCTACGAGCAGTACTTC. Translating it yields CATTGTGIYEQYF.

This clonotype was picked up many times. The gene calls are TRBV19 and TRBJ1-1; D unclear. The germline CDR1 and CDR2 sequences are LNHDA and SQIVND (reference sequence). This CDR3 is 14 amino acids long. Trimming left V 3 bases short and J 6 bases short, with 14 bases between. CDR3 residues: CASSILGHQAEAFF. CDR3 DNA: TGTGCCAGTAGTATCCTCGGGCATCAGGCTGAAGCTTTCTTT. Variable domain in full (rest from reference TRBV19 and TRBJ1-1): DGGITQSPKYLFRKEGQNVTLSCEQNLNHDAMYWYRQDPGQGLRLIYYSQIVNDFQKGDIAEGYSVSREKKESFPLTVTSAQKNPTAFYLCASSILGHQAEAFFGQGTRLTVV.

Only a few counts were recorded for this clonotype. The chain uses TRBV12-3 or TRBV12-4 and TRBJ2-7; perhaps D is TRBD1 or TRBD2 (5 bases each). Trimming stripped 4 bases from V and 5 bases from J, with 12 bases between. The CDR3 extends over 13 amino acids. The CDR3 DNA reads TGTGCCAGCAGTTCGGGACGGAGGAACGAGCAGTACTTC. Amino acids: CASSSGRRNEQYF.

This clonotype was counted ten times or more. V is TRBV12-5 and J is TRBJ2-1; a possible D gene is TRBD2 (6 bases). The germline V gene encodes CDR1 LGHNT and CDR2 FRNRAP. Trimming pared 1 base from V and 9 bases from J, leaving 10 bases between. The CDR3 has 13 residues. CDR3 protein: CASGLGEVGEQFF. The DNA of the CDR3 is TGTGCTAGTGGTTTGGGGGAGGTTGGTGAGCAGTTCTTC.

The table lists this clonotype with many counts. The V and J genes are TRBV5-1 and TRBJ1-2; perhaps TRBD1 as D (5 bases). The CDR3 covers 18 residues. The V end was cut by 0 bases, the J end by 7 bases, with 25 bases between. Germline CDR1 is SGHRS and CDR2 is YFSETQ. The CDR3 bases are TGCGCCAGCAGCTTGGCCGGGCGGGGCAGGGCCGGAGCGGGTGGCTACACCTTC. Residues: CASSLAGRGRAGAGGYTF.

This clonotype was picked up many times. The chain has TRBV27 and TRBJ1-2, with no clear D. This CDR3 region has 16 residues. CDR1 and CDR2 from the germline V gene are MNHEY and SMNVEV (reference sequence). Trimming removed 3 bases at V and 7 bases at J, with 21 bases between. Here the CDR3 DNA reads TGTGCCAGCAGTTTCCAAGCCCAGAGCGGCGTTGGTGGCTACACCTTC. Amino acid sequence: CASSFQAQSGVGGYTF.

This clonotype was seen at least ten times. The V and J genes are TRBV27 and TRBJ1-5, with TRBD1 identical over 8 bases. The CDR3 has 16 amino acids. V shed 5 bases, J shed 4 bases, and the junction held 10 bases outside the gene matches. Looked up from germline, CDR1 is MNHEY and CDR2 is SMNVEV (reference sequence). As DNA, the CDR3 is TGTGCCAGCAGTCTCCGCGCCACAGGGGGGAATCAGCCCCAGCATTTT. Residues: CASSLRATGGNQPQHF.

The chain links TRBV28 to TRBJ2-5; maybe TRBD2 (7 bases). V lost 5 bases, J lost 5 bases, and 18 bases lay in between. Germline values: CDR1 MDHEN, CDR2 SYDVKM. The CDR3 contains 15 residues. In DNA, the CDR3 is TGTGCCAGCAGTCTCCTCTCCGAGGGGGGGGAGACCCAGTACTTC. This codes for CASSLLSEGGETQYF.

This clonotype has ten or more counts. This chain joins TRBV12-3 or TRBV12-4 and TRBJ2-5, with D maybe TRBD1 (6 bases). V shed 10 bases and J shed 1 base, with 10 bases lying between them. CDR3 length equals 12 residues. CDR3 bases: TGTGCCACCTCGGACAGCCAAGAGACCCAGTACTTC. Its translation is CATSDSQETQYF.

The rearrangement links TRBV6-1 to TRBJ2-5, with D tentatively TRBD1 or TRBD2 (5 bases each). This CDR3 has 13 amino acids. Germline loops: CDR1 MNHNS, CDR2 SASEGT. Trimming removed 3 bases at V and 2 bases at J, with 7 bases between. This chain's CDR3 is CASSEGDQETQYF. The CDR3 DNA reads as TGTGCCAGCAGTGAGGGGGATCAAGAGACCCAGTACTTC.

There are many counts of this clonotype. The chain has TRBV16 and TRBJ2-7, with 7 bases aligning to TRBD2. The CDR3 sequence is 14 residues long. Germline assignment: CDR1 KGHSY and CDR2 FQNENV. V trimming: 6 bases; J trimming: 4 bases; junction bases outside the gene matches: 9. In DNA, the CDR3 is TGTGCCAGCAGTCCCAGGCGGGAGACTTACGAGCAGTACTTC. Translating gives CASSPRRETYEQYF. Together with reference TRBV16 and TRBJ2-7, the CDR3 gives the full variable domain: GEEVAQTPKHLVRGEGQKAKLYCAPIKGHSYVFWYQQVLKNEFKFLISFQNENVFDETGMPKERFSAKCLPNSPCSLEIQATKLEDSAVYFCASSPRRETYEQYFGPGTRLTVT.

This clonotype has more than one count but fewer than ten. The V call is TRBV5-1, the J call TRBJ1-2, with 12 bases identical to TRBD1. Trimming at V came to 1 base and at J to 4 bases, leaving 8 bases not matched to a gene. The germline CDR1 and CDR2 sequences are SGHRS and YFSETQ. The CDR3 sequence is 17 residues long. CDR3 protein: CASSLPGQGAPGYGYTF. DNA of the CDR3: TGCGCCAGCAGCTTGCCGGGACAGGGGGCGCCGGGCTATGGCTACACCTTC.

This clonotype came up many times. The rearrangement links TRBV11-2 to TRBJ1-2; D unresolved. V dropped 0 bases and J dropped 1 base, with 9 bases sitting between them. The CDR3 is 15 residues long. CDR1 is SGHAT, CDR2 FQNNGV, per germline. The CDR3 nucleotides read TGTGCCAGCAGCTTAGATCGCGGCCTTAACTATGGCTACACCTTC. This gives the protein CASSLDRGLNYGYTF. Looking up the rest from reference TRBV11-2 and TRBJ1-2 gives the full variable domain: EAGVAQSPRYKIIEKRQSVAFWCNPISGHATLYWYQQILGQGPKLLIQFQNNGVVDDSQLPKDRFSAERLKGVDSTLKIQPAKLEDSAVYLCASSLDRGLNYGYTFGSGTRLTVV.

This clonotype was seen ten or more times. The chain recombines TRBV28 with TRBJ2-7, with 8 bases matching TRBD1. Losses at the gene ends were 10 bases for V and 0 bases for J; bases not matched to a gene: 8. The CDR3 totals 14 residues. From germline, CDR1 is MDHEN and CDR2 SYDVKM. CDR3 amino acids: CATRRGLFSYEQYF. In DNA, the CDR3 is TGTGCCACTCGCAGGGGGCTATTCTCCTACGAGCAGTACTTC.

This clonotype showed up many times. The rearrangement uses TRBV28 and TRBJ1-2, with D hard to call. Germline lookup yields CDR1 MDHEN and CDR2 SYDVKM. The ends were cut back, 3 bases at V and 5 bases at J, with 22 bases in the middle. CDR3 length: 17 amino acids. CDR3 coding DNA: TGTGCCAGCAGTTTTGTCATTTTTGAGACGGCTGATTATGGCTACACCTTC. This encodes CASSFVIFETADYGYTF.

In its sample, this clonotype was seen many times. The genes are TRBV12-3 or TRBV12-4 and TRBJ1-2; TRBD1 aligns across 7 bases. The CDR3 extends over 13 amino acids. V shed 7 bases and J 0 bases; nucleotides not matched to a gene: 2. CDR3 protein: CASNRGANYGYTF. DNA of the CDR3: TGTGCCAGCAACAGGGGTGCTAACTATGGCTACACCTTC.

This clonotype was found many times. The chain couples TRBV28 to TRBJ1-1, with a weak D call TRBD1 (5 bases). With 5 bases removed from V and 1 base from J, the gap between germline ends came to 14 bases. Germline V CDR1 and CDR2: MDHEN, SYDVKM. This CDR3 comprises 15 residues. The CDR3, as DNA: TGTGCCAGCAGTCTCGCGGGACTGCGGAACACTGAAGCTTTCTTT. Translation gives CASSLAGLRNTEAFF.

This clonotype was detected ten times or more. The chain joins TRBV7-8 to TRBJ2-3; 13 bases are shared with TRBD2. After removal of 5 bases from V and 7 bases from J, the junction contained 3 bases not matched to a gene. The CDR3 has 14 amino acids. Germline lookup yields CDR1 SGHVS and CDR2 FQNEAQ. In nucleotides, the CDR3 is TGTGCCAGCAGCGGGACTAGCGGGATGAATACGCAGTATTTT. Encoded protein: CASSGTSGMNTQYF. Using reference TRBV7-8 and TRBJ2-3 for the parts outside the CDR3, the full variable domain is GAGVSQSPRYKVAKRGQDVALRCDPISGHVSLFWYQQALGQGPEFLTYFQNEAQLDKSGLPSDRFFAERPEGSVSTLKIQRTQQEDSAVYLCASSGTSGMNTQYFGPGTRLTVL.

The chain carries TRBV7-2 and TRBJ2-7; D not resolved. Trimming took off 5 bases at V and 5 bases at J, with 10 bases between the two ends. This CDR3 comprises 12 residues. CDR1 is SGHTA, CDR2 FQGNSA, per germline. The chain's CDR3 is CASSGRSHEQYF. CDR3 bases: TGTGCCAGCAGCGGGCGGTCTCACGAGCAGTACTTC.

Note on this clonotype: The junction does not match germline at one end; this may be a read error. V and J are TRBV5-1 and TRBJ2-7, with unresolved D. Germline CDR1 reads SGHRS; CDR2 reads YFSETQ. This CDR3 spans 13 amino acids. The CDR3 bases are TGCACCAGCAGATTCGACCCCCGCTACGAGCAGTACTTC. It yields the protein CTSRFDPRYEQYF.

This clonotype was seen ten or more times. The chain uses TRBV11-1 and TRBJ2-7; D is tentatively TRBD1 or TRBD2 (5 bases each). Germline V gene sequence: CDR1 SGHAT, CDR2 FQDESV (reference sequence). Trimming removed 5 bases from V and 4 bases from J, with 27 bases in between. This CDR3 region has 18 residues. The CDR3: CASSPRGSRVGRLYEQYF. The CDR3 DNA is TGTGCCAGCAGCCCTCGGGGAAGCAGGGTTGGGCGTTTGTACGAGCAGTACTTC.